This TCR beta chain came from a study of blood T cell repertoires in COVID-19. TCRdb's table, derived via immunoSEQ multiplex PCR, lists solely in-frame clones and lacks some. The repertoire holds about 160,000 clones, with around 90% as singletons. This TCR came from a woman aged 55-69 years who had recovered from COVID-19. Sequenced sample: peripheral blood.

The CDR3 is CASSSSDLNAKNIQYF. CDR3 DNA sequence: TGCGCCAGCAGCTCATCAGACTTAAACGCCAAAAACATTCAGTACTTC. The V gene is TRBV5-1, the J gene TRBJ2-4; no clear D gene. Per germline, CDR1 SGHRS and CDR2 YFSETQ. V was clipped by 3 bases and J by 1 base, with 14 bases between them. The CDR3 spans 16 residues.